These 31 T cell receptor beta chains were sequenced from one sample in a study of T cell repertoires in cytomegalovirus infection. One entry per CDR3 protein results from TCRdb running MiXCR on the reads. This sample has some 920,000 distinct CDR3 sequences; roughly 30% occur once, and the top ten carry about 14%. The antigens of these receptors remain unknown. The starting material was cultured CD8+ T cells from PBMCs, obtained from culture after CMV antigen stimulation. The receptors originated from a human donor in good health (CMV status not recorded). Some clones in this sample may be carry-over from other donors' samples.

This clonotype was found a few times. The chain couples TRBV11-2 to TRBJ1-6, with D possibly matching TRBD1 (5 bases). The CDR3 is 15 amino acids. Trimming shortened V by 4 bases and J by 9 bases, and 16 bases separated the two germline ends. Germline-derived CDR1 and CDR2 are SGHAT and FQNNGV. The CDR3 here is CASSSRQIYPSPLHF. CDR3 nucleotide sequence: TGTGCCAGCAGCTCCCGACAGATATATCCTTCACCCCTCCACTTT.

This clonotype was detected ten times or more. V gene TRBV6-1 combines with J gene TRBJ1-4; a possible D gene is TRBD1 (6 bases). Germline assignment: CDR1 MNHNS and CDR2 SASEGT. Trimming took 10 bases from V and 0 from J, leaving 15 bases between them. The CDR3 has 15 residues. CDR3 sequence reads: CAIVTGVATNEKLFF. The DNA of the CDR3 is TGTGCCATAGTGACAGGCGTAGCAACTAATGAAAAACTGTTTTTT.

The rearrangement links TRBV7-9 to TRBJ2-3, with D perhaps matching TRBD2 (5 bases). The CDR3 runs 16 residues. V gave up 5 bases and J gave up 0 bases, with 15 bases separating them. Germline V gives CDR1 SEHNR, CDR2 FQNEAQ (reference sequence). The chain's CDR3 is CASSPTDLTSTDTQYF. The CDR3 bases are TGTGCCAGCAGCCCCACGGACTTAACTAGCACAGATACGCAGTATTTT.

This chain connects TRBV7-9 to TRBJ2-1; D gene ambiguous. This CDR3 spans 12 amino acids. Germline CDR1 SEHNR, CDR2 FQNEAQ (reference sequence). V lost 4 bases and J lost 10, with 11 bases in between. CDR3 sequence (DNA): TGTGCCAGCAGCTCCGTCCGAGCCGAGCAGTTCTTC. Translation: CASSSVRAEQFF.

About this clonotype itself: A much larger clone lies a single base off, so this may be a read error. The rearrangement links TRBV10-3 to TRBJ1-1; tentatively, D is TRBD1 (5 bases). The CDR3 loop spans 15 amino acids. Per germline, CDR1 ENHRY and CDR2 SYGVKD. The ends were cut back, 5 bases at V and 3 bases at J, with 16 bases in the middle. The CDR3 spells CAISQGTGEDTEAFF. CDR3 nucleotide sequence: TGTGCCATCAGTCAAGGGACGGGGGAGGACACTGAAGCTTTCTTT.

The CDR3 DNA is TGTGCCAGCAGCCACCTACAGGGGGCCAGGAATGAAAAACTGTTTTTT. Translating it yields CASSHLQGARNEKLFF. The chain uses TRBV14 and TRBJ1-4; TRBD1 agrees at 9 bases. V was clipped by 3 bases and J by 5 bases; unmatched bases: 7. CDR3 length equals 16 residues. Germline CDR1 SGHDN, CDR2 FVKESK.

This clonotype was seen more than once but under ten times. This chain links TRBV28 with TRBJ1-6; D call uncertain. There are 13 residues in the CDR3. V lost 2 bases and J lost 9, with 8 bases in between. Germline CDR1 MDHEN, CDR2 SYDVKM. The CDR3 region is CASSLGEVSPLHF. CDR3 coding DNA: TGTGCCAGCAGTTTAGGGGAGGTTTCACCCCTCCACTTT.

This chain joins TRBV6-6 and TRBJ2-1; TRBD2 agrees at 10 bases. With V trimmed by 2 bases and J by 0 bases, 4 bases remained unmatched. This CDR3 has 17 residues. Germline values: CDR1 MNHNY, CDR2 SVGAGI (reference sequence). The CDR3 DNA is TGTGCCAGCAGTTACCCTAGCGGGGGTTACTCCTACAATGAGCAGTTCTTC. Translation: CASSYPSGGYSYNEQFF.

The rearrangement uses TRBV6-6 and TRBJ1-3; the D gene is possibly TRBD1 (5 bases). This CDR3 is 15 amino acids long. V gave up 4 bases and J gave up 6 bases, with 16 bases separating them. CDR1 MNHNY and CDR2 SVGAGI come from the germline V gene (reference sequence). The CDR3 sequence: CASSSVGGKANTIYF. The DNA of the CDR3 is TGTGCCAGCAGTTCCGTCGGGGGGAAGGCAAACACCATATATTTT.

The chain links TRBV11-1 to TRBJ2-3; tentatively, D is TRBD1 (5 bases). V lost 5 bases and J 5 bases, leaving 14 bases between the germline ends. The V gene's germline CDR1 is SGHAT and CDR2 FQDESV (reference sequence). CDR3 length: 14 residues. In DNA form, the CDR3 reads TGTGCCAGCAGCCCACAGGACGAGCAAGATACGCAGTATTTT. This codes for CASSPQDEQDTQYF.

This clonotype was seen a few times. V gene TRBV27 combines with J gene TRBJ1-2; 11 bases agree with TRBD1. The CDR3 is made up of 17 amino acids. Looked up from germline, CDR1 is MNHEY and CDR2 is SMNVEV (reference sequence). V shed 6 bases, J shed 3 bases, and the junction held 12 bases outside the gene matches. Here the CDR3 DNA reads TGTGCCAGCAGCCCTTTTCCCGGGACAGGGGGTTACTATGGCTACACCTTC. Translated: CASSPFPGTGGYYGYTF.

This clonotype was detected once. A much larger clone differs from this one at a single base, so this may be a read error. The V gene is TRBV7-9, the J gene TRBJ1-1; TRBD1 aligns across 10 bases. The CDR3 spans 15 residues. V dropped 4 bases and J dropped 0; count of bases not matched to a gene: 2. Germline CDR1 and CDR2: SEHNR and FQNEAQ (reference sequence). The CDR3 DNA is TGTGCCAGCAGCTCCGGGACAGGGGTGAACACTGAAGCTTTCTTT. Translated, it gives CASSSGTGVNTEAFF.

The V call is TRBV7-6, the J call TRBJ1-4; no definite D call. V lost 4 bases and J 3 bases, leaving 3 bases between the germline ends. This CDR3 contains 12 residues. The germline V gene has CDR1 SGHVS and CDR2 FNYEAQ. CDR3 residues: CASSYPNEKLFF. CDR3 nucleotide sequence: TGTGCCAGCAGCTACCCTAATGAAAAACTGTTTTTT.

This clonotype was found many times. The rearrangement links TRBV19 to TRBJ2-3; TRBD1 or TRBD2 may be the D gene (6 bases each). Germline CDR1 is LNHDA and CDR2 is SQIVND (reference sequence). Trimming took 5 bases from V and 2 from J, leaving 17 bases between them. The CDR3 totals 16 residues. DNA of the CDR3: TGTGCCAGTAGTCCCCCCATCGGGGGCATCACAGATACGCAGTATTTT. Protein product: CASSPPIGGITDTQYF.

The rearrangement links TRBV6-2 or TRBV6-3 to TRBJ2-7, with TRBD1 as a possible D gene (6 bases). Per the germline V gene, CDR1 is MNHEY and CDR2 is SVGEGT. The CDR3 extends over 14 amino acids. This CDR3 is CVSSDRLSSYEQYV. Written as DNA, the CDR3 is TGTGTCAGCAGTGACAGGTTAAGCTCCTACGAGCAGTACGTC.

The gene calls are TRBV28 and TRBJ1-6, with D maybe TRBD1 (5 bases). V was pared by 3 bases and J by 12 bases, with 9 bases between. The CDR3 contains 12 residues. Looked up from germline, CDR1 is MDHEN and CDR2 is SYDVKM. The CDR3 region is CASSLIDRPLHF. CDR3 in DNA: TGTGCCAGCAGTTTGATTGACAGACCCCTCCACTTT.

J is TRBJ2-1 and V is TRBV24-1, with D perhaps being TRBD1 or TRBD2 (5 bases each). Deletions cut 11 bases from V and 8 bases from J, with 15 bases between. Germline V gives CDR1 KGHDR, CDR2 SFDVKD. The CDR3 has 12 amino acids. In DNA, the CDR3 is TGTGCCATCCAGGGATCCGGGGATGAGCAGTTCTTC. It yields the protein CAIQGSGDEQFF.

The chain carries TRBV27 and TRBJ1-6, with D perhaps matching TRBD1 (6 bases). Germline CDR1 is MNHEY and CDR2 is SMNVEV (reference sequence). Trimming took off 8 bases at V and 8 bases at J, with 22 bases between the two ends. The CDR3 runs 16 residues. As DNA, the CDR3 is TGTGCCAGCGGTTCCCGTTTCAGAGGGGGGCATTCACCCCTCCACTTT. Translation gives CASGSRFRGGHSPLHF.

This clonotype turned up a few times. This chain joins TRBV10-3 and TRBJ1-1, with 10 bases fitting TRBD1. V gave up 6 bases and J gave up 4 bases; unmatched junction bases: 8. This CDR3 spans 15 amino acids. Germline CDR1 ENHRY, CDR2 SYGVKD. The chain's CDR3 is CAISETGGVRTEAFF. The DNA for the CDR3 is TGTGCCATCAGCGAGACAGGGGGCGTTCGCACTGAAGCTTTCTTT.

This clonotype was detected only a few times. V usage is TRBV7-9 and J usage is TRBJ1-1; 7 bases are shared with TRBD1. CDR3 length: 14 amino acids. Germline trimming cut 5 bases from V and 13 bases from J; bases unmatched to any gene: 16. Germline assignment: CDR1 SEHNR and CDR2 FQNEAQ (reference sequence). The CDR3 nucleotides read TGTGCCAGCAGCCTCGGACAACCCAAGCCAGGGGGTTTCTTT. Translating it yields CASSLGQPKPGGFF. The variable domain in full, completed from reference TRBV7-9 and TRBJ1-1, reads DTGVSQNPRHKITKRGQNVTFRCDPISEHNRLYWYRQTLGQGPEFLTYFQNEAQLEKSRLLSDRFSAERPKGSFSTLEIQRTEQGDSAMYLCASSLGQPKPGGFFGQGTRLTVV.

The rearrangement links TRBV5-5 to TRBJ2-5, with TRBD2 identical over 9 bases. V lost 4 bases, J lost 1 base, and 8 bases stayed unmatched. The CDR3 runs 16 residues. Germline values: CDR1 SGHKS, CDR2 YYEKEE (reference sequence). CDR3: CASSTLGGGAQETQYF. CDR3 coding DNA: TGTGCCAGCAGCACCTTAGGCGGGGGGGCCCAAGAGACCCAGTACTTC.

A remark on this clonotype: Being one base from a much bigger clone, this may be a read error. The chain is built from TRBV7-6 and TRBJ2-3; either TRBD1 or TRBD2 may supply D (6 bases each). Germline V gives CDR1 SGHVS, CDR2 FNYEAQ. The CDR3 consists of 15 residues. CDR3 region: CVSSPEGGPTDTQYF. Written as DNA, the CDR3 is TGTGTCAGCAGCCCCGAAGGGGGGCCCACCGATACGCAGTATTTT.

This clonotype was found a few times. The CDR3 coding sequence is TGTGCCACCAGTGACGCCTCCGGGACAGGGGACTACAATGAGCAGTTCTTC. As protein: CATSDASGTGDYNEQFF. The rearrangement uses TRBV24-1 and TRBJ2-1; 10 bases align to TRBD1. Germline CDR1 is KGHDR and CDR2 is SFDVKD. J gave up 3 bases and V 4 bases, and 8 bases lay outside the gene matches. The CDR3 spans 17 residues.

This clonotype has just a few counts. The chain couples TRBV6-2 or TRBV6-3 to TRBJ1-4, with D possibly being TRBD1 (6 bases). The CDR3 length is 13 residues. Deletions cut 6 bases from V and 8 bases from J, with 13 bases between. The germline V gene has CDR1 MNHEY and CDR2 SVGEGT. CDR3 DNA: TGTGCCAGCAGCCCGAAGGGGGTGGAAAAACTGTTTTTT. Protein: CASSPKGVEKLFF.

This clonotype was seen a handful of times. The rearrangement links TRBV20-1 to TRBJ1-2; D might be TRBD1 (6 bases). CDR1 and CDR2 from the germline V gene are DFQATT and SNEGSKA (reference sequence). V lost 2 bases and J lost 6, with 16 bases in between. The CDR3 covers 14 residues. The CDR3 DNA follows: TGCAGTGCTAGAATCCTCACAGGGAACCATGGCTACACCTTC. Residues: CSARILTGNHGYTF.

The V and J genes are TRBV9 and TRBJ2-2, with 7 bases fitting TRBD2. Germline CDR1 is SGDLS and CDR2 is YYNGEE. V trimming: 2 bases; J trimming: 0 bases; junction bases outside the gene matches: 10. The CDR3 covers 18 residues. The CDR3 coding sequence is TGTGCCAGCAGCGTCTCCTCTGCGGGGGAGGCGAACACCGGGGAGCTGTTTTTT. Protein sequence: CASSVSSAGEANTGELFF.

The rearrangement joins TRBV6-6 to TRBJ2-5, with 7 bases lining up with TRBD2. The CDR3 is 14 amino acids. Germline V gene lookup returns CDR1 MNHNY and CDR2 SVGAGI (reference sequence). V was clipped by 5 bases and J by 1 base; unmatched bases: 4. CDR3 DNA sequence: TGTGCCAGCAGTACCTGGGGGGGCCAAGAGACCCAGTACTTC. As protein: CASSTWGGQETQYF.

This clonotype was counted many times. The chain is built from TRBV7-2 and TRBJ1-5; no reliable D call. The CDR3 consists of 13 residues. Trimming pared 5 bases from V and 7 bases from J, leaving 12 bases between. Germline V gives CDR1 SGHTA, CDR2 FQGNSA. The CDR3 is CASSVRSAQPQHF. The DNA for the CDR3 is TGTGCCAGCAGCGTACGCAGTGCACAGCCCCAGCATTTT.

This clonotype was recorded only once. A read error may produce the germline difference seen at one junction end. V gene TRBV5-4 combines with J gene TRBJ2-5; maybe TRBD2 (6 bases). CDR1 SGHNT and CDR2 YYREEE come from the germline V gene (reference sequence). This CDR3 is built from 17 residues. Written as DNA, the CDR3 is TGTGTCAGCAGCCGCATCCCCGGGACTCGCCCTTCCGAGACCCAGTACTTC. Amino acid sequence: CVSSRIPGTRPSETQYF.

As concerns this clonotype: A much larger clone lies a single base off, so this may be a read error. The chain links TRBV6-8 to TRBJ1-1; no clear D gene. This CDR3 spans 14 amino acids. CDR1 is MNHGY, CDR2 SAAAGT, per germline. V lost 4 bases, J lost 2 bases, and 11 bases lay in between. CDR3 sequence reads: CASSFKAFNTEAFF. The CDR3 DNA is TGTGCCAGCAGTTTCAAGGCGTTCAACACTGAAGCTTTCTTT.

This clonotype was seen a handful of times. CDR3 nucleotide sequence: TGTGCCAGCAGTGAAAAGGGGACCGGACCCTACACCTTC. Residues: CASSEKGTGPYTF. The chain is built from TRBV6-1 and TRBJ1-2, with D perhaps TRBD1 (5 bases). The V end was cut by 2 bases, the J end by 10 bases, with 14 bases between. This CDR3 has 13 residues. In germline, CDR1 is MNHNS, CDR2 SASEGT.